Listed below are T cell receptor beta chains from one sample, sequenced in a study of blood T cells in healthy people across ages. One entry per CDR3 protein results from TCRdb running MiXCR on the 5' RACE reads. The sample consists of about 1,800,000 distinct CDR3 sequences, 25% to 30% of them appearing once. The sequenced sample consisted of blood. The receptors come from a woman between 25 and 40 years old in good health. CDR3s include the opening cysteine and the closing phenylalanine or tryptophan. Each record gives: D gene, J gene, clone size, V gene, CDR3 protein, CDR3 DNA. D genes are given only for firm matches. A clone size is listed for some rows: how often the clone was seen (once, few, many), or a class if it is expanded.

NA TRBJ2-7 many TRBV19 CASSIPPYEQYF TGTGCCAGTAGTATCCCCCCCTACGAGCAGTACTTC
TRBD2 TRBJ2-1 many TRBV29-1 CSVEDGRESSYNEQFF TGCAGCGTTGAAGATGGGAGGGAGAGCTCCTACAATGAGCAGTTCTTC
TRBD1 TRBJ1-3 NA TRBV7-9 CASSLMTGGAGNTIYF TGTGCCAGCAGCTTGATGACAGGGGGCGCTGGAAACACCATATATTTT
NA TRBJ2-7 many TRBV7-9 CASSLAQVAGIYEQYF TGTGCCAGCAGCTTAGCGCAAGTGGCGGGTATCTACGAGCAGTACTTC
NA TRBJ1-2 NA TRBV27 CASSLSGGYDYTF TGTGCCAGCAGTTTATCTGGGGGATATGACTACACCTTC
TRBD2 TRBJ2-1 many TRBV12-3/TRBV12-4 CAITSGGAYNEQFF TGTGCCATCACAAGCGGGGGGGCTTACAATGAGCAGTTCTTC
NA TRBJ2-3 NA TRBV4-1 CASSQDGMGSDTQYF TGCGCCAGCAGCCAAGATGGGATGGGTTCAGATACGCAGTATTTT
NA TRBJ1-2 many TRBV20-1 CSAHSNYGYTF TGCAGTGCGCACTCTAACTATGGCTACACCTTC
NA TRBJ2-1 NA TRBV12-3/TRBV12-4 CASSFRAPISYEQFF TGTGCCAGCAGTTTTAGGGCCCCAATTTCCTACGAGCAGTTCTTC
NA TRBJ2-5 NA TRBV3-1 CASSQKLGASQYF TGTGCCAGCAGCCAAAAGCTTGGGGCGTCCCAGTACTTC
NA TRBJ2-5 many TRBV6-5 CASSYSKEPQYF TGTGCCAGCAGTTACTCAAAAGAACCCCAGTACTTC
NA TRBJ2-7 many TRBV7-9 CASSMGQGYEQYF TGTGCCAGCAGTATGGGGCAGGGCTACGAGCAGTACTTC
TRBD1 TRBJ1-1 few TRBV10-2 CASGRQGEAFF TGCGCCAGCGGCCGACAGGGTGAAGCTTTCTTT
NA TRBJ2-7 NA TRBV7-3 CASSLEGINSYEQYF TGTGCCAGCAGCTTAGAGGGCATCAACTCCTACGAGCAGTACTTC
NA TRBJ1-6 few TRBV19 CASGTTDKDSPLHF TGTGCCAGTGGTACGACGGACAAGGATTCACCCCTCCACTTT
NA TRBJ2-7 many TRBV5-1 CASSLSPGLYEQYF TGCGCCAGCAGCTTGTCCCCGGGACTCTACGAGCAGTACTTC
NA TRBJ2-6 few TRBV9 CASSLDGSAGANVLTF TGTGCCAGCAGCTTGGACGGATCAGCTGGGGCCAACGTCCTGACTTTC
NA TRBJ2-6 NA TRBV12-3/TRBV12-4 CASRDSGTGANVLTF TGTGCCAGCAGGGACAGTGGGACTGGGGCCAACGTCCTGACTTTC
NA TRBJ1-1 NA TRBV27 CASSFSVAGNTEAFF TGTGCCAGCAGTTTCAGTGTGGCGGGGAACACTGAAGCTTTCTTT
TRBD1 TRBJ1-5 NA TRBV28 CASILTGGNQPQHF TGCGCCAGCATTTTGACAGGGGGCAATCAGCCCCAGCATTTT
NA TRBJ2-3 few TRBV2 CASTSDTYTQYF TGTGCCAGCACCTCCGACACGTATACGCAGTATTTT
TRBD1 TRBJ2-7 few TRBV6-1 CASSDPYRGAYEQYF TGTGCCAGTAGTGATCCTTACAGGGGGGCCTACGAGCAGTACTTC
NA TRBJ2-7 NA TRBV7-2 CASSSYRDSYEQYF TGTGCCAGCAGCTCCTACAGGGACTCCTACGAGCAGTACTTC
NA TRBJ2-1 few TRBV9 CASSAELAPYNEQFF TGTGCCAGCAGCGCGGAGCTAGCTCCCTACAATGAGCAGTTCTTC
NA TRBJ1-2 NA TRBV30 CAWSLGKGGGYTF TGTGCCTGGTCTCTAGGGAAGGGTGGGGGCTACACCTTC
TRBD1 TRBJ2-7 NA TRBV30 CAWSAGQGDWYEQYF TGTGCCTGGAGTGCGGGACAGGGGGACTGGTACGAGCAGTACTTC
NA TRBJ2-4 many TRBV7-2 CASSFPGGGVIQYF TGTGCCAGCAGCTTCCCCGGTGGAGGGGTTATTCAGTACTTC
TRBD2 TRBJ2-5 many TRBV10-1 CASSIGLAGGQETQYF TGCGCCAGCAGTATTGGACTAGCGGGAGGACAAGAGACCCAGTACTTC
TRBD1 TRBJ2-7 many TRBV5-1 CASSFRDREHEQYF TGCGCCAGCAGCTTCCGGGACAGGGAACACGAGCAGTACTTC
NA TRBJ1-1 many TRBV7-9 CASSRRQNTEAFF TGTGCCAGCAGCCGACGTCAGAACACTGAAGCTTTCTTT
NA TRBJ2-6 NA TRBV10-3 CAISNPGSGANVLTF TGTGCCATCAGTAATCCTGGCTCTGGGGCCAACGTCCTGACTTTC
NA TRBJ2-6 NA TRBV6-1 CASRVTDSGANVLTF TGTGCCAGCAGAGTGACAGACTCTGGGGCCAACGTCCTGACTTTC
TRBD2 TRBJ2-1 NA TRBV7-9 CASSARLAGLYNEQFF TGTGCCAGCAGCGCTCGACTAGCGGGATTATACAATGAGCAGTTCTTC
TRBD1 TRBJ1-6 few TRBV18 CASSPTGTGDSPLHF TGTGCCAGCTCACCAACCGGGACAGGGGATTCACCCCTCCACTTT
TRBD2 TRBJ2-1 NA TRBV9 CASTQAGGTKETQFF TGTGCCAGCACCCAAGCCGGGGGGACCAAAGAGACCCAGTTCTTC
NA TRBJ2-5 few TRBV21-1 CARRGVLYRQETQYF TGTGCCAGGCGCGGAGTCTTGTACAGACAAGAGACCCAGTACTTC
TRBD1 TRBJ1-2 few TRBV20-1 CSAGVVGQGTAWHGYTF TGCAGTGCTGGGGTAGTAGGACAGGGAACGGCGTGGCACGGCTACACCTTC
NA TRBJ2-5 few TRBV5-1 CASSSLGGEGETQYF TGCGCCAGCAGCTCTTTAGGGGGGGAGGGCGAGACCCAGTACTTC
TRBD1 TRBJ2-2 few TRBV4-1 CASSPGQGRGGELFF TGCGCCAGCAGCCCTGGACAGGGGAGGGGCGGGGAGCTGTTTTTT
NA TRBJ2-1 NA TRBV6-2/TRBV6-3 CASSYPAQSSYNEQFF TGTGCCAGCAGTTACCCTGCCCAGAGCTCCTACAATGAGCAGTTCTTC
NA TRBJ2-7 NA TRBV15 CATSKVPSSYEQYF TGTGCCACCAGCAAAGTCCCTAGCTCCTACGAGCAGTACTTC
NA TRBJ2-3 NA TRBV7-9 CASSSWRPVPSEIDTQYF TGTGCCAGCAGCTCGTGGAGACCGGTCCCATCGGAGATAGATACGCAGTATTTT
TRBD1 TRBJ2-1 many TRBV7-6 CASSPPGQGAYEQFF TGTGCCAGCAGCCCCCCGGGACAGGGGGCATATGAGCAGTTCTTC
NA TRBJ2-3 NA TRBV7-2 CASSSRDTAVQYF TGCGCCAGCAGCTCAAGAGACACGGCGGTTCAGTATTTT
NA TRBJ1-2 NA TRBV5-1 CTSSLISNYGYTF TGCACCAGCAGCCTGATATCTAACTATGGCTACACCTTC
NA TRBJ2-7 many TRBV7-6 CASSSDRDGSYEQYF TGTGCCAGCAGCTCCGACCGGGACGGCTCCTACGAGCAGTACTTC
NA TRBJ2-1 NA TRBV6-1 CASSSLVGGASSHNEQFF TGTGCCAGCAGCTCTTTAGTGGGGGGCGCGAGCTCCCACAATGAGCAGTTCTTC
NA TRBJ1-2 NA TRBV15 CATSRGRQPGYTF TGTGCCACCAGCAGAGGTCGGCAGCCGGGGTACACCTTC
TRBD2 TRBJ2-5 few TRBV29-1 CSAKRGLETQYF TGCAGCGCCAAGCGGGGCCTGGAGACCCAGTACTTC
TRBD2 TRBJ2-1 NA TRBV9 CASSVVPSGSSYNEQFF TGTGCCAGCAGCGTAGTTCCTAGCGGGAGCTCCTACAATGAGCAGTTCTTC
NA TRBJ1-5 few TRBV20-1 CSAQYSNQPQHF TGCAGTGCACAGTATAGCAATCAGCCCCAGCATTTT
NA TRBJ1-4 NA TRBV7-2 CASSPRTGANEKLFF TGTGCCAGCAGCCCACGGACGGGGGCTAATGAAAAACTGTTTTTT